This T cell receptor beta chain was found in a study of blood T cell repertoires in COVID-19. Study overall: Material from acute and convalescent COVID-19 was sourced from the United States, Italy and Spain. PBMCs, B-cell-depleted T cells, or T cells were the source of the cDNA or gDNA that made up the material.

In germline, CDR1 is MNHEY, CDR2 SVGAGI. This CDR3 has 15 residues. V shed 6 bases, J shed 5 bases, and the junction held 11 bases outside the gene matches. In the original workflow: By means of reference gene primer amplification, nucleated cell counts were estimated. Sequencing used immunoSEQ multiplex PCR; TCRdb keeps in-frame clones, though not all of them. For V, J and clone size, that table is used; D and trimming come from the DNA. The table records roughly 24,000 clones, 80% to 95% of them present only once. Sequencing was performed on peripheral blood. V is TRBV6-5 and J is TRBJ2-5; 8 bases line up with TRBD2. The receptor was isolated from a human donor in a cohort sampled during active COVID-19. The CDR3 nucleotides are TGTGCCAGCAGGCGTCCCGGGACTAGGATTGAGACCCAGTACTTC. Translated, it gives CASRRPGTRIETQYF.